Below, one T cell receptor (beta chain) is given with its context. What it binds is unknown. This entry is derived from a study of post-analysis software for immune sequencing data. Study-level points and caveats: Comparison of patients with controls showed five TRBV segments more frequent in patients, TRBV5-6, TRBV5-1 and TRBV20-1 among them. Controls showed significantly higher normalized Chao1 diversity than did multiple sclerosis patients. F measure showed strong co-clustering of same-batch samples.

The germline gives CDR1 SGHAT, CDR2 FQNNGV. This CDR3 contains 14 residues. Trimming cost V 3 bases and J 0 bases, with 8 bases left between them. Sequencing libraries made from TCR beta cDNA carried unique molecular identifiers. In TCRdb, the PCR reads were re-called with MiXCR into one record per CDR3 protein. The sample lists some 450,000 distinct CDR3 sequences; approximately 46% were seen once. The clonotype was recovered from a girl aged 10-17 years with multiple sclerosis. Material for sequencing was blood. This chain joins TRBV11-2 and TRBJ1-1, with no clear D. The CDR3 protein is CASSLSNLNTEAFF. CDR3 nucleotides: TGTGCCAGCAGCTTGAGCAATCTGAACACTGAAGCTTTCTTT.